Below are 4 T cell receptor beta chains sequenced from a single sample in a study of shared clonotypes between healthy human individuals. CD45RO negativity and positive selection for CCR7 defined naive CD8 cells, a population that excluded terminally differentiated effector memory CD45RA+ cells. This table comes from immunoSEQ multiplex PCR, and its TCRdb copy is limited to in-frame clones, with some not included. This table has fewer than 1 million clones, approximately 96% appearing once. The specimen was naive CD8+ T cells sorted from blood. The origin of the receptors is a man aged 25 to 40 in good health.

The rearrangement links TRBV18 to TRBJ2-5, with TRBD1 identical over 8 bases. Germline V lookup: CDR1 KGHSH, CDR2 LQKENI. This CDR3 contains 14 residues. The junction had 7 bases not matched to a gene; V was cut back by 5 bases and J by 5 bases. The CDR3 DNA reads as TGTGCCAGCTCATCAACAGGGGGACAGGAGACCCAGTACTTC. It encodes CASSSTGGQETQYF.

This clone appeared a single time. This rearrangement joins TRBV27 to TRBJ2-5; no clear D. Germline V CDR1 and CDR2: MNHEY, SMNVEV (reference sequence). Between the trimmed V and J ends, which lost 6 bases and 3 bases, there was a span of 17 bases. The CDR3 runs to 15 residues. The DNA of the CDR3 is TGTGCCAGCAGGGCGCGGCAAAGTAATAAAGAGACCCAGTACTTC. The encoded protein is CASRARQSNKETQYF.

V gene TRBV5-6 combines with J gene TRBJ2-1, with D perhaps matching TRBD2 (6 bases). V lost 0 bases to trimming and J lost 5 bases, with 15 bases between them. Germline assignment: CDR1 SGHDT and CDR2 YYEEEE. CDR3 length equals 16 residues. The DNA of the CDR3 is TGTGCCAGCAGCTTGGTAGGCGGGGCCCTAGACAATGAGCAGTTCTTC. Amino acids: CASSLVGGALDNEQFF.

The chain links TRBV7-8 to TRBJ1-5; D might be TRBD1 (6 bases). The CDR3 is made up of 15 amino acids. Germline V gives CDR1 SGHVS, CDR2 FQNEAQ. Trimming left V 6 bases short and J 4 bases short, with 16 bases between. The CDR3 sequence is CASSRPGARNQPQHF. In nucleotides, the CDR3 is TGTGCCAGCAGTCGTCCGGGGGCGCGGAATCAGCCCCAGCATTTT.